This entry features one TCR beta chain sequence. The antigen it binds to is not known. There are no base qualities to consult, and no much larger clone falls within one base. The library relied on RACE. The sample was run on a NextSeq 500. During library preparation, unique molecular identifiers were attached to individual cDNA molecules so that TCRs could be counted in a quantitative, reproducible way. Each blood RNA sample was used to sequence both TCR alpha and TCR beta chains. The authors processed their data as follows. The median number of TCRs per sample was around 96,000, ranging from about 23,224 to 700,000. V, J and CDR3 annotation of the TCR reads was carried out using the Decombinator software suite. To make PS versus PT1 abundance plots, every sample was subsampled to the same number of TCRs (28,000). Expanded TCRs were defined as absent before sensitization and observed at least eight times at the 2-week time point. TCRdb trimmed the raw reads at Q25, called clones with MiXCR and kept productive beta chains. Each CDR3 protein appears once, grouped with its most common genes and DNA. The authors' filters were not applied to this entry. Within this sample are just over 80,000 distinct CDR3 sequences, with around 10% of them counted one time only. The ten largest make up approximately 4.6% of the sample.

This entry comes from a study of human T cells and chemical hapten exposure (dated by TCRdb to the early 2020s). Notes on the research overall: For sensitization, 2% DPC in acetone was applied to a roughly 2 cm by roughly 2 cm area of upper inner arm skin. Patch tests used Finn chambers with 0.01% DPC on the upper back, scored after 6 days by International Contact Dermatitis Research Group standards. Peripheral blood TCR repertoire changes were tracked in vivo in alopecia patients during primary and secondary sensitization to the hapten diphenylcyclopropenone (DPC). Patient blood was sampled pre-sensitization (week 0) and at 2, 6 and about 24 weeks after DPC sensitization. Most of the patients in the cohort were female, and the cohort covered alopecia areata with under or over 50% scalp involvement, alopecia totalis and alopecia universalis. Throughout the study period of 20 to 25 weeks, patients also received therapeutic DPC doses to the scalp every week. Libraries were pooled for sequencing, and per-sample TCR yields varied mainly because of small differences in library volumes within the pool. Twenty-nine alopecia patients gave blood for TCR sequencing at one to four time points (pre-sensitization, 2, 6 and 24 weeks). Study-wide conclusions, independent of this receptor: After repeated subsampling, the strength of the expansion versus patch-test correlation and the threshold at which it became significant changed. Significantly more large CDR3 similarity clusters were formed by expanded TCRs than by pre-sensitization or healthy control sets, consistent with antigen-driven responses. Because every patient had alopecia, a presumed autoimmune disease, the patients' immune response might differ from that of healthy individuals. A positive correlation was found between the number of PT1 expanded TCRs and patch test score, with significance reached at thresholds 8, 16 and 32 but not 4. The number of TCRs above 1 in 1000 frequency did not change with DPC sensitization; there was no evidence of global repertoire structure alterations.

V is shortened by 8 bases, J by 5 bases, and the region joining them spans 12 bases. The germline V gene encodes CDR1 LNHDA and CDR2 SQIVND (reference sequence). The cysteine opens and the phenylalanine closes a CDR3 of 13 amino acids. The DNA shown is the 39-base CDR3, in frame from base 1. This specimen's time point label, interpreted: patch test 1, 2 weeks after DPC sensitization. The sample's treatment or condition label, in plain terms: therapeutic diphenylcyclopropenone sensitization with weekly scalp DPC. Blood at each patch-test visit was drawn before the patch test was applied. Patients were eligible if aged 18 to 70, diagnosed with alopecia and judged suitable for DPC therapy, and pregnant patients were excluded. Total RNA was extracted from unfractionated whole blood that had been collected in Tempus Blood RNA tubes.

Recombination linked TRBV19 to TRBJ1-4, with the D gene not confidently named. The sequence was collected from a woman in her forties or fifties with alopecia areata. Some clones in this sample may be carry-over from other donors' samples. This specimen consisted of whole blood, obtained in connection with sensitization to the hapten diphenylcyclopropenone (DPC). CDR3 region: CASRLEINEKLFF. In nucleotide form, the sequence is TGTGCCAGTCGGTTAGAGATAAATGAAAAACTGTTTTTT.